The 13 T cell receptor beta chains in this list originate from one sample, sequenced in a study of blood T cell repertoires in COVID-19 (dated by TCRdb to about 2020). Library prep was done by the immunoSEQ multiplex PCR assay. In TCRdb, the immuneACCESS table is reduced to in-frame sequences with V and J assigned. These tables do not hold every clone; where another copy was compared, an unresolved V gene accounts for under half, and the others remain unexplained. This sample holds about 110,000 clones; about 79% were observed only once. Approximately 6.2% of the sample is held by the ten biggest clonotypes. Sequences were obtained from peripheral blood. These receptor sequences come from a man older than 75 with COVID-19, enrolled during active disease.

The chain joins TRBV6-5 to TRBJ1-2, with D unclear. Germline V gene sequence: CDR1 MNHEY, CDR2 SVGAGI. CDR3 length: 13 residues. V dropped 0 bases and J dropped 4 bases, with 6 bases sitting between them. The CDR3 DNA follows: TGTGCCAGCAGTTACTCGAACAGCTATGGCTACACCTTC. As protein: CASSYSNSYGYTF.

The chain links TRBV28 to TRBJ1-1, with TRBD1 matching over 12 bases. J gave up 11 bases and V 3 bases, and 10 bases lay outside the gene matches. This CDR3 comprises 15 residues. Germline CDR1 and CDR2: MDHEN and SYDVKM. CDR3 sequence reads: CASSFGGTGGLEAFF. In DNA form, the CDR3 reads TGTGCCAGCAGTTTTGGCGGGACAGGGGGCCTTGAGGCTTTCTTT.

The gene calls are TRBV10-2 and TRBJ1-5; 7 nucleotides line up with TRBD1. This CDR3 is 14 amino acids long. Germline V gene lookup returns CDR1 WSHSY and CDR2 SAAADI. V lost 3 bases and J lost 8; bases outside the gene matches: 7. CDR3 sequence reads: CASSDVGGSEPQHF. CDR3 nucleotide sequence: TGCGCCAGCAGTGACGTAGGGGGCAGCGAGCCCCAGCATTTT.

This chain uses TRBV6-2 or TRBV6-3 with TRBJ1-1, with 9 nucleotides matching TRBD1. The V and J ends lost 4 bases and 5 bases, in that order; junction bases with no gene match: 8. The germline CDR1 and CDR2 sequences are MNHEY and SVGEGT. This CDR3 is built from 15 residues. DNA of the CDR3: TGTGCCAGCAGTTCAAACAGGGGGCGTCGGACTGAAGCTTTCTTT. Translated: CASSSNRGRRTEAFF.

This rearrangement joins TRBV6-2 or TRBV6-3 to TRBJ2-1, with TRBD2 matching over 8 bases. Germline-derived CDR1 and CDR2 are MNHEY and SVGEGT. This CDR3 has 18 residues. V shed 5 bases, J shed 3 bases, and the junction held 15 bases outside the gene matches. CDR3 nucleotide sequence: TGTGCCAGCAGTCCACCGGGTTTCGGGAGGGTTAACTACAATGAGCAGTTCTTC. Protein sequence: CASSPPGFGRVNYNEQFF.

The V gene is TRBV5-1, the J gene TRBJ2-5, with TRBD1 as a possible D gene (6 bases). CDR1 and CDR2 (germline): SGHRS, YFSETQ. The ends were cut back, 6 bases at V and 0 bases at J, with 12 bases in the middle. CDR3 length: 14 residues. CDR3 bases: TGCGCCAGCACCACCGGACAGTACCAAGAGACCCAGTACTTC. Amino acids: CASTTGQYQETQYF.

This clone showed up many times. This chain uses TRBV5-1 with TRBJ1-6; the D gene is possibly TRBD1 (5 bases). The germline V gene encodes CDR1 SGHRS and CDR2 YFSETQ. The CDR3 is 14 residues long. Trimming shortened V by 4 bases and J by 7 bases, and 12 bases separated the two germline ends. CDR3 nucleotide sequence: TGCGCCAGCAGCCTGGGACTTCCCAATTCACCCCTCCACTTT. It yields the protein CASSLGLPNSPLHF.

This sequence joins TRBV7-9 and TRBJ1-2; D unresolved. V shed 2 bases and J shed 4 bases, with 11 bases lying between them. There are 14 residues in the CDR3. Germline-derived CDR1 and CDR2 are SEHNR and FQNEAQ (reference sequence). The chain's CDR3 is CASSLRREGYGYTF. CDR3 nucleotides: TGTGCCAGCAGCTTAAGGAGGGAAGGCTATGGCTACACCTTC.

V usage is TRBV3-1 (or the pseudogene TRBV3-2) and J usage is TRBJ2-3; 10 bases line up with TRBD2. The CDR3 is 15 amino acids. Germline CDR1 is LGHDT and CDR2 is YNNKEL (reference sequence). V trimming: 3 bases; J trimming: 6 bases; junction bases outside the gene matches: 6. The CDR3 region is CASSQLSGRLDTQYF. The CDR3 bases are TGTGCCAGCAGCCAGCTTAGCGGGAGGTTGGATACGCAGTATTTT.

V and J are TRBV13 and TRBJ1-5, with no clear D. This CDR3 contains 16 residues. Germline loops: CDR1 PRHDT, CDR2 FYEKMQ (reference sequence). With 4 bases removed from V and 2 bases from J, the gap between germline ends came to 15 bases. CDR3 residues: CASSSSYERGNQPQHF. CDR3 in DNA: TGTGCCAGCAGCTCATCATACGAGCGAGGCAATCAGCCCCAGCATTTT.

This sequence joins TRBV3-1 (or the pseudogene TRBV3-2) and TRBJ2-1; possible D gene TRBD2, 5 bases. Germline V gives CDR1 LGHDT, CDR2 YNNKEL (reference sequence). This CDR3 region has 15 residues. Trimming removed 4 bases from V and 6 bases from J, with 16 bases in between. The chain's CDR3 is CASSLSGSGVNEQFF. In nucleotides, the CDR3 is TGTGCCAGCAGCCTATCGGGCTCCGGGGTCAATGAGCAGTTCTTC.

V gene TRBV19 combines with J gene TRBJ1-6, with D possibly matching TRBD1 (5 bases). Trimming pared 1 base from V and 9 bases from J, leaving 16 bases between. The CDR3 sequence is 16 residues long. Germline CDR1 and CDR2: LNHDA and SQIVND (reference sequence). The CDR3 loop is CASSIGAATGGSPLHF. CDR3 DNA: TGTGCCAGTAGTATAGGTGCGGCCACCGGGGGTTCACCCCTCCACTTT.

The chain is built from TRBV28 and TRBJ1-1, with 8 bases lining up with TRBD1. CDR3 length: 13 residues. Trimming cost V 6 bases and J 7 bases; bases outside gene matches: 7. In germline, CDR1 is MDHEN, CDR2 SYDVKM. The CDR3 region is CASRSRGTGEAFF. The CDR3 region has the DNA TGTGCCAGCAGGTCCAGGGGGACAGGTGAAGCTTTCTTT.